This T cell receptor beta chain was recorded in a study of cytomegalovirus exposure and HLA in healthy donors listed by TCRdb under 2017. Context from the whole study: An earlier analysis of 587 of the donors reported 250 to 300 Gb of sequence data and 95 million to 140 million unique TCR beta sequences obtained from around 180 million T cells. Donor age, sex, ethnicity and CMV serostatus were compiled together with the repertoire data. An earlier analysis of 500 to 750 of the donors applied high-throughput TCR beta sequencing to assess whether each TCR beta V gene segment acted as functional or pseudogenic. A separate validation cohort of roughly 110 different subjects was used in addition to the roughly 640-subject first cohort. The study profiled the T cell repertoires of under 850 subjects by immunosequencing and related them to cytomegalovirus serostatus. The later analysis used no new phenotypic data to find candidate immune exposures, relying instead on TCR beta sequences and their occurrence across donors. An early release covering about 600 HLA-typed donors comprised 250 to 350 gigabases of sequencing data and tens of millions of unique TCR sequences. To predict cytomegalovirus infection status, the study combined high-throughput TCR immunosequencing, statistical association of individual TCRs with disease status, and machine learning. The genetic ancestry cluster associated with self-reported Caucasian donors included around four fifths of the 300 to 450 genotyped donors. A later genetic analysis used genome-wide SNP genotypes for about three fifths of the 666 donors, treating that subset as a discovery cohort. Because of strong linkage in the cohort, five DR-DQ haplotypes were treated as single units for association and clustering. The aim of the study was to test whether cataloging public T cell receptors could identify signatures of past pathogen exposure. A later analysis re-analyzed previously published TCR beta repertoires from approximately 700 donors and added high-resolution HLA genotyping to study TCR occurrence patterns. HLA typing covered class I and class II loci at four-digit resolution. On average, roughly 200,000 unique TCR beta nucleotide sequences were sequenced per donor among 350 to 400 genotyped donors of the cohort, with about 17% of those sequences being non-productive. Every repertoire in the discovery cohort had been generated on one and the same sequencing platform. Typing coverage differed by locus: A, B, C, DRB1 and DQB1 were typed in about 629-640 donors, DQA1 in about 510, DPA1 in approximately 610, and DPB1 in 400 to 490. The full study reports these points: The only immune exposure information available for the cohort was CMV serostatus. Compared with the roughly 700-donor mean, donors in an Asian-associated ancestry cluster had fewer N-insertions in productive TCRs, according to a later genetic analysis. Assigning TCR associations to individual alleles was difficult when HLA alleles, especially DR and DQ, strongly co-occurred. Roughly 17 rarely observed V segments, including chromosome 9 orphons, were excluded from the earlier analysis of approximately 500 of the donors because counts were too low. The sequencing pipeline was judged likely to have produced a cluster of highly shared sequence variants as a technical artifact. Correlated functional status among segregating V segments might be attributable to linkage disequilibrium, but an unknown experimental factor could not be ruled out. While some public TCRs were present in many individuals, most TCR sequences turned up only very rarely across donors. Cytomegalovirus status was reported to be diagnosed by the classifier with high specificity and sensitivity in both the original and validation cohorts. In an earlier analysis of under 600 of the donors, most TCR beta V segments were observed in productive rearrangements about 90% or about 30% of the time, broadly matching IMGT annotations. In a later analysis, several top co-occurrence clusters were reported to appear linked to parvovirus B19, influenza, CMV and Epstein-Barr virus. HLA typing was unavailable for some donors at each locus, so association tests used only the typed subset. In a later analysis, TCR association rates were found to vary across HLA loci, with the most associated TCRs seen for DRB1 alleles and the fewest for HLA-C alleles. The study gave a list of some 150 TCR beta chains associated with cytomegalovirus. A few of the identified cytomegalovirus-associated TCR beta chains were confirmed in vitro to be specific for cytomegalovirus antigens. A further reported finding was that TCR beta sequences accurately predicted the HLA-A and HLA-B alleles for most subjects in the first cohort. Because the 87-base-pair reads could not distinguish some IMGT-functional V segments, including TRBV6-2 and TRBV6-3, those segments were excluded. The cohort was sequenced for TCR beta chains only, and without alpha or paired-chain data the features that could be detected were limited. Sequencing depth was assumed to be roughly uniform across donors in the presence/absence analyses, though that assumption may not hold. Compared with equally common non-associated chains, HLA-associated TCR beta chains in a later analysis were more clonally expanded and had lower generation probabilities. The authors suggested that the approach could potentially be generalized to other disease states and immunological phenotypes. In a later genetic analysis, a missense DCLRE1C variant was associated with V-gene and J-gene trimming of TCR beta chains, and the association was replicated in an independent cohort. In a later analysis, about 17,000 TCR beta sequences were associated with specific HLA alleles at a false discovery rate of 0.05. A later analysis found that most CMV-associated TCR beta chains appeared HLA-restricted, with HLA associations seemingly driven largely by CMV exposure.

Sequences SEHNR (CDR1) and FQNEAQ (CDR2) are obtained from the germline V gene (reference sequence). The CDR3 goes from the cysteine to the phenylalanine over 14 residues. Of all the DNA, just the CDR3 is kept, 42 bases in frame from base 1. Libraries were prepared through the immunoSEQ multiplex PCR assay. The multiplex PCR relied on a mix of 60 forward primers for TCR Vbeta segments and 13 reverse primers for TCR Jbeta segments. A multiplex PCR assay on genomic DNA amplified the CDR3 region of rearranged TCR beta genes. The Illumina HiSeq System was used to sequence the amplified TCR beta libraries as 87-base-pair reads. Under the source paper's analysis protocol: A later analysis counted around 72 million unique TCR beta chains across the 550 to 800 repertoires, and some 11 million of these chains were shared by at least two donors. To remove PCR and sequencing errors, raw reads were error-corrected and collapsed into unique sequences using a nearest-neighbor algorithm that merged closely related sequences. V, D and J gene segments were assigned by aligning CDR3 sequences to IMGT reference sequences. For a sequence to be retained, at least a six-nucleotide match to both a V gene segment and a J gene segment was required. Rearrangements were classified as productive when the CDR3 lacked stop codons and remained in frame with V and J, and all other rearrangements were classified as non-productive. Following IMGT convention, CDR3 was defined as the stretch from the second conserved V-encoded cysteine up to the conserved J-encoded phenylalanine. The earlier analysis of about 590 of the donors excluded sequences that lacked an unambiguous match to a single V gene segment. In an earlier analysis of roughly 600 of the donors, a V segment was called functional when productive rearrangements were above 56.7%, and segregating when the standard deviation between donors exceeded 5%. To diagnose cytomegalovirus status from the catalog of TCR beta chain sequences, a statistical classification framework was built. V and J gene assignment, in a later analysis, came from comparing TCR nucleotide sequences with IMGT/GENE-DB human TR gene sequences. Using the TCRdist pipeline, a later analysis assigned CDR3 sequences along with most-parsimonious VDJ recombination scenarios. In a later analysis, every TCR beta chain was defined by the combination of its CDR3 amino acid sequence and its V-gene family, and reads without a unique V-gene family were dropped. As a way to deal with suspected cross-contamination and a sequencing artifact, a later analysis dropped roughly 620 nucleotide sequences that were highly shared and had low generation probability. In a later analysis, a clonal expansion index was calculated for each public chain from normalized within-repertoire ranks of inferred template counts. A later analysis computed generation probabilities with a VDJ recombination model fitted to out-of-frame rearrangements, and checked the results against IGoR. A later analysis scored TCR-TCR, TCR-HLA and TCR-CMV co-occurrence with hypergeometric tests, applying a repertoire-size bias correction to TCR pairs. In a later analysis, false discovery rates were estimated by permuting HLA or CMV assignments 20 times. In a later analysis, co-occurring TCRs were grouped using DBSCAN, with TCRdist sequence similarity added in when clustering inside HLA-allele-positive subsets. Repertoires with fewer than 30,000 or more than 120,000 public chains, plus five repertoires with anomalous nucleotide sharing, were excluded from co-occurrence clustering. Held by TCRdb, this immuneACCESS table contains in-frame sequences only and omits some clones. Under half of the omission traces to an unresolved V gene where checked; the cause of the rest is unknown. V and J calls and clone size are given by that table; D and trimming were obtained from the DNA. For this sample the table gives 200,000 to 300,000 clones, of which over 80% were detected only once. The top ten clonotypes cover 5.4% of the sample.

This clone was found once. There is no known antigen for this receptor. One end of the junction is discordant with germline, which a read error may explain. The cohort consisted of 670 or so healthy bone marrow donors. Cohort members were all nominally healthy when sampled, although unrecorded immune exposures were likely present. The donor was CMV seropositive and belonged to the group of 250 to 300 seropositive cohort members. A peripheral blood sample was provided by each donor, and peripheral blood mononuclear cells were used for TCR beta sequencing. The Qiagen DNeasy Blood Extraction Kit was used to extract genomic DNA from the blood cell samples.

The rearranged chain carries TRBV7-9 and TRBJ1-1; tentative D gene TRBD1, with 5 bases matching. Material for sequencing was PBMCs. The TCR originated in a woman in her 40s in good health and CMV-seropositive. CDR3 sequence: CASTLGAANTEAFF. The bases read TGTGCCAGCACCTTAGGGGCAGCGAACACTGAAGCTTTCTTT.